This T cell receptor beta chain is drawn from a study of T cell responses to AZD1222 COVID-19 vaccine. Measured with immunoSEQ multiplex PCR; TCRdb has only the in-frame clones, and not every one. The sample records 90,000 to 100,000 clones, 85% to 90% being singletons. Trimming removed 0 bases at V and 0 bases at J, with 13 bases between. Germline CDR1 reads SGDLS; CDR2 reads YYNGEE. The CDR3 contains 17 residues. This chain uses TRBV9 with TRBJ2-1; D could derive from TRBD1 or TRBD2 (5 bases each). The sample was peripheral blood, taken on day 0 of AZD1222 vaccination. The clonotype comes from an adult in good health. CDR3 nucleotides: TGTGCCAGCAGCGTAGAAGGGGTAGCGAGCTCCTACAATGAGCAGTTCTTC. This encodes CASSVEGVASSYNEQFF.